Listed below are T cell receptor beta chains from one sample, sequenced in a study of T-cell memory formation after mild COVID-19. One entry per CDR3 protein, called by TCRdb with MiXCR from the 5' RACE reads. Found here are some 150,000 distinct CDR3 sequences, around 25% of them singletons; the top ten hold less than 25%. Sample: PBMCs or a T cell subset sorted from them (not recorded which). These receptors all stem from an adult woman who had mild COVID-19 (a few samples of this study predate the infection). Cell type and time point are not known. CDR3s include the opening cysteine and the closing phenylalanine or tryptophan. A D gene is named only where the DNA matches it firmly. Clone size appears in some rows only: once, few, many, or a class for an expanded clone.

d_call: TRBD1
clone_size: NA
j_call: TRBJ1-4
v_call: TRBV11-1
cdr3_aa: CASSPMGQPNEKLFF
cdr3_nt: TGTGCCAGCAGCCCAATGGGACAGCCAAATGAAAAACTGTTTTTT

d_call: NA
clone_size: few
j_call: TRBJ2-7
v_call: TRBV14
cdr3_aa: CASSYGLNSYEQYF
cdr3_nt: TGTGCCAGTTCCTACGGACTGAACTCCTACGAGCAGTACTTC

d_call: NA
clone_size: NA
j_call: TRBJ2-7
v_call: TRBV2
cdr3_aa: CASSETADGLYEQYF
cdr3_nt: TGTGCCAGCAGTGAGACAGCGGACGGACTCTACGAGCAGTACTTC

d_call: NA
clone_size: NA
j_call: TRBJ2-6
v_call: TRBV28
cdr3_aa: CASIRDSGANVLTF
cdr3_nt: TGTGCCAGCATCAGGGATTCTGGGGCCAACGTCCTGACTTTC

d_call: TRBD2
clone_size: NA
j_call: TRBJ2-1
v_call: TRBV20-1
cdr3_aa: CSASGLAGGPVNEQFF
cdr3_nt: TGCAGTGCTTCGGGACTAGCGGGAGGGCCCGTGAATGAGCAGTTCTTC

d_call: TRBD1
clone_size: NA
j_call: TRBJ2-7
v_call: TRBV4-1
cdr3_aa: CASSQDTGDSYEQYF
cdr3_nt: TGCGCCAGCAGCCAAGATACAGGGGACTCCTACGAGCAGTACTTC

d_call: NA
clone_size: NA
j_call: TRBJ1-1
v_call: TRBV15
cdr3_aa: CATSRGTYNTEAFF
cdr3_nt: TGTGCCACCAGCAGAGGGACTTACAACACTGAAGCTTTCTTT

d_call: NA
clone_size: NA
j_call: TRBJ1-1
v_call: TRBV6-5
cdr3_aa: CASITTGANTEAFF
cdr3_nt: TGTGCCAGCATCACGACAGGCGCTAACACTGAAGCTTTCTTT

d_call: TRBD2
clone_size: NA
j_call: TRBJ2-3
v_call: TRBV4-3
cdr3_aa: CASSQGRLAGADTQYF
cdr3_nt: TGCGCCAGCAGCCAAGGGCGACTAGCGGGAGCAGATACGCAGTATTTT

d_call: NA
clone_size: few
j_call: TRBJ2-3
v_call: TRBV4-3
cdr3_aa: CASSHGRDLSTDTQYF
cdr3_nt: TGCGCCAGCAGCCACGGCCGGGACTTGAGCACAGATACGCAGTATTTT

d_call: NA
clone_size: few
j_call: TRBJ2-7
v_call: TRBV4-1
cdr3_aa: CASSQSPRGDVDEQYF
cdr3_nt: TGCGCCAGCAGCCAATCCCCCAGGGGAGATGTCGACGAGCAGTACTTC

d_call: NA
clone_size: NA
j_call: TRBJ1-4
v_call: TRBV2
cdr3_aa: CASSVGDGRNEKLFF
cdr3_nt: TGTGCCAGCAGTGTAGGGGACGGACGAAATGAAAAACTGTTTTTT

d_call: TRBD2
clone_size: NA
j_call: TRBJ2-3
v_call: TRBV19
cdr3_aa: CASSPAGAYTDTQYF
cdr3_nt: TGTGCCAGTAGCCCAGCGGGGGCGTACACAGATACGCAGTATTTT

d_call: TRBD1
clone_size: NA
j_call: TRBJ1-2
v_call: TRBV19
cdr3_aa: CASSLTGDYGYTF
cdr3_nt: TGTGCCAGTAGTTTGACAGGGGACTATGGCTACACCTTC

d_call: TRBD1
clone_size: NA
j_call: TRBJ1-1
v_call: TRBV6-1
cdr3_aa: CASSEFFQGGSTEAFF
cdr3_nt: TGTGCCAGCAGTGAATTCTTCCAGGGGGGGAGCACTGAAGCTTTCTTT

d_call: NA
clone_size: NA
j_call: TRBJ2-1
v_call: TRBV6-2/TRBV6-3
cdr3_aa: CASSGNLNNEQFF
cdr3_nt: TGTGCCAGCAGCGGGAACCTCAACAATGAGCAGTTCTTC

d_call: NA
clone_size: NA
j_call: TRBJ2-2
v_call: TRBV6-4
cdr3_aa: CASSDSDQNTGELFF
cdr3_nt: TGTGCCAGCAGTGACTCGGACCAGAACACCGGGGAGCTGTTTTTT

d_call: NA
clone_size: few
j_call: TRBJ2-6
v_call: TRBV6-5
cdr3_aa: CASGLGVSGANVLTF
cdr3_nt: TGTGCCAGCGGGCTCGGAGTCTCTGGGGCCAACGTCCTGACTTTC

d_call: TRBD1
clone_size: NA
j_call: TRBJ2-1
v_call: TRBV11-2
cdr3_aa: CASSLTPGGARNEQFF
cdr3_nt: TGTGCCAGCAGCTTAACCCCAGGGGGCGCCAGGAATGAGCAGTTCTTC

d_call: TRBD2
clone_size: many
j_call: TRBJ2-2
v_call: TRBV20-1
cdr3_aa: CSASIAGAGELFF
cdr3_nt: TGCAGTGCTAGCATAGCGGGAGCCGGGGAGCTGTTTTTT

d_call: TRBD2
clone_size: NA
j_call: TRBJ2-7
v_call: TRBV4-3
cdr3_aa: CASSQDPGGLYEQYF
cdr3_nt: TGCGCCAGCAGCCAAGACCCGGGAGGCCTCTACGAGCAGTACTTC

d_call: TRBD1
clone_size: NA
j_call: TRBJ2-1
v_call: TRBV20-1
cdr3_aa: CSAKIRGYNEQFF
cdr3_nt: TGCAGTGCTAAAATCAGGGGGTACAATGAGCAGTTCTTC

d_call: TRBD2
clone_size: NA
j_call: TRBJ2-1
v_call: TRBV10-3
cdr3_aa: CAIGGTSGGSSYNEQFF
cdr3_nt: TGTGCCATCGGCGGGACTAGCGGGGGGAGCTCCTACAATGAGCAGTTCTTC

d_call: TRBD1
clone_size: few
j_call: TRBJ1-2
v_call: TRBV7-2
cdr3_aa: CASSPRDRDYGYTF
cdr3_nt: TGTGCCAGCTCTCCCCGGGACAGGGACTATGGCTACACCTTC

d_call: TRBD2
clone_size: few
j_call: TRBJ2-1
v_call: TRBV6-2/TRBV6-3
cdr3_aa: CASSHGTSGYNEQFF
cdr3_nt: TGTGCCAGCAGCCACGGGACTAGCGGTTACAATGAGCAGTTCTTC

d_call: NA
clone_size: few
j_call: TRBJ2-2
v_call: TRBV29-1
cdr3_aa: CSVEDRLFGGRTGELFF
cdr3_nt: TGCAGCGTTGAAGATCGATTATTCGGGGGGCGGACCGGGGAGCTGTTTTTT

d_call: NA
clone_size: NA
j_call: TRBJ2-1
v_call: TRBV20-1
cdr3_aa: CSASPGGGEQFF
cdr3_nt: TGCAGTGCTAGTCCCGGGGGAGGAGAGCAGTTCTTC

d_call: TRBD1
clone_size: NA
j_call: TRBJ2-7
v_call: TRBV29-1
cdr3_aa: CSVLDRGVSYEQYF
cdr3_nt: TGCAGCGTATTGGACAGGGGTGTGTCCTACGAGCAGTACTTC

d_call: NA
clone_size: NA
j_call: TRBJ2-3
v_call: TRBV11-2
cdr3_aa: CASSLEADLLWYF
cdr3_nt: TGTGCCAGCAGCTTAGAGGCAGACCTTTTGTGGTATTTT

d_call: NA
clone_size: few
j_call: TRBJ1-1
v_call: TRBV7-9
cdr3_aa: CASSSLPRGDTEAFF
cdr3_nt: TGTGCCAGCAGCTCCCTCCCCAGGGGTGACACTGAAGCTTTCTTT

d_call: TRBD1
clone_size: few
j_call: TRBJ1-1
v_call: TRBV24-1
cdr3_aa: CATSAADRGVNTEAFF
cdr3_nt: TGTGCCACCAGTGCCGCGGACAGGGGGGTTAACACTGAAGCTTTCTTT

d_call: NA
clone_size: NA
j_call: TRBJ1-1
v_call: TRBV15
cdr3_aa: CATSRGNTEAFF
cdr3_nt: TGTGCCACCAGCAGAGGTAACACTGAAGCTTTCTTT

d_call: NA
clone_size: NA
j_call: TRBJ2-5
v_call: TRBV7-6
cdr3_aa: CASSSLHVSETQYF
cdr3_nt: TGTGCCAGCAGCTCTCTACACGTTTCGGAGACCCAGTACTTC

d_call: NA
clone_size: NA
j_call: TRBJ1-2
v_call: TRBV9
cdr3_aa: CASSPGTPGRGYTF
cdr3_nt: TGTGCCAGCAGCCCAGGGACCCCAGGGAGGGGCTACACCTTC

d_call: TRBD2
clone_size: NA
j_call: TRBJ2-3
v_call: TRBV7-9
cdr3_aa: CASSLAPASGGADTQYF
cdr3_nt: TGTGCCAGCAGCTTAGCGCCGGCTAGCGGGGGCGCAGATACGCAGTATTTT

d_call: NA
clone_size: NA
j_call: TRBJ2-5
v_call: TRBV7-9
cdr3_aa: CASSSSDYQETQYF
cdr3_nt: TGTGCCAGCAGCTCCTCGGACTACCAAGAGACCCAGTACTTC

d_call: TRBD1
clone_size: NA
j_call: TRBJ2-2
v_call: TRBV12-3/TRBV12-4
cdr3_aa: CASSLLQGDPGELFF
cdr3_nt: TGTGCCAGCAGTTTATTGCAGGGGGACCCCGGGGAGCTGTTTTTT

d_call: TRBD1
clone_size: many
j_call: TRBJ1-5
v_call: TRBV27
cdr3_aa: CASSLGTGGNQPQHF
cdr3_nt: TGTGCCAGCAGTCTCGGGACAGGGGGTAATCAGCCCCAGCATTTT

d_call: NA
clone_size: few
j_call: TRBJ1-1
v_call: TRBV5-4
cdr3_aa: CASSFERLDADTEAFF
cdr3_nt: TGTGCCAGCAGCTTCGAGCGTCTGGACGCTGACACTGAAGCTTTCTTT

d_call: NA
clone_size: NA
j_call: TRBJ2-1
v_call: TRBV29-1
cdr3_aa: CSARENNEQFF
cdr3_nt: TGCAGCGCCAGGGAGAACAATGAGCAGTTCTTC